This T cell receptor (beta chain) derives from a study of response to subunit inactivated influenza vaccine. Study results and limitations: Few new T cells, the authors suggested, are recruited by each seasonal influenza vaccination.

Looked up from germline, CDR1 is SEHNR and CDR2 is FQNEAQ (reference sequence). This CDR3 is built from 12 residues. J gave up 15 bases and V 7 bases, and 10 bases lay outside the gene matches. One entry per CDR3 protein results from TCRdb running MiXCR on the RT-PCR reads. The sample contains 800,000 or so distinct CDR3 sequences, about 20% of which appear only once. A note on this clonotype: The antigen is not known.

The chain combines TRBV7-9 with TRBJ1-5; 9 nucleotides line up with TRBD1. The specimen comprised PBMCs from blood, sampled approximately 5 days after vaccination. This TCR came from a man in his forties or fifties who received an inactivated influenza vaccine. The CDR3 protein is CASTLTGQGMHF. DNA of the CDR3: TGTGCCAGCACCCTTACTGGACAGGGGATGCATTTT. Variable domain in full (rest from reference TRBV7-9 and TRBJ1-5): DTGVSQNPRHKITKRGQNVTFRCDPISEHNRLYWYRQTLGQGPEFLTYFQNEAQLEKSRLLSDRFSAERPKGSFSTLEIQRTEQGDSAMYLCASTLTGQGMHFGDGTRLSIL.